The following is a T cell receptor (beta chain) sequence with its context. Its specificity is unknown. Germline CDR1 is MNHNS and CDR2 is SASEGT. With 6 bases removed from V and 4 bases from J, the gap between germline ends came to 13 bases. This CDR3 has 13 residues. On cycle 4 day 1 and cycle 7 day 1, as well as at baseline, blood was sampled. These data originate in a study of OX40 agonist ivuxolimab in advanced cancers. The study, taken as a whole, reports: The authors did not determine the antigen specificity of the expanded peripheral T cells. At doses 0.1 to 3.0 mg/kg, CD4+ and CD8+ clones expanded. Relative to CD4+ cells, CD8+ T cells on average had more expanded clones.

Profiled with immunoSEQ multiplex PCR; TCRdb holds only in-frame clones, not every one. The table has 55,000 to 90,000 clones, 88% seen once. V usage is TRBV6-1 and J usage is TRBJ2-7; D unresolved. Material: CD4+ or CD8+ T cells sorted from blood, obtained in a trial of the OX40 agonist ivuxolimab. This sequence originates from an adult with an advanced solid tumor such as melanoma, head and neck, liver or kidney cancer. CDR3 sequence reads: CASRGPVMYEQYF. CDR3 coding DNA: TGTGCCAGCAGGGGCCCGGTTATGTACGAGCAGTACTTC.